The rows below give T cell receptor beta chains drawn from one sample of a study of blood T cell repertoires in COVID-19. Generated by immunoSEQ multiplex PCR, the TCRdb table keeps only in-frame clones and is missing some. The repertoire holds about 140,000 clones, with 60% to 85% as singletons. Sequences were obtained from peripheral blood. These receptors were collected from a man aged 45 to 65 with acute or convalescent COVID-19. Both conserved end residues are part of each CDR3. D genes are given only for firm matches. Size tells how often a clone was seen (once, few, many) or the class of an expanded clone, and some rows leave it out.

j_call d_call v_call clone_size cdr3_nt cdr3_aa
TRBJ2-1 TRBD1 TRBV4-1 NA TGCGCCAGCAGCCAAGTCCTGGGGACAGGGGGTACGGGCAATGAGCAGTTCTTC CASSQVLGTGGTGNEQFF
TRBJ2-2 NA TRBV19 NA TGTGCCAGTAACCACCGGGGGATTTCAGAGAACACCGGGGAGCTGTTTTTT CASNHRGISENTGELFF
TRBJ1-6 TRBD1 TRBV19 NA TGTGCCAGTAGCCGGGACAGGGGTTATTCACCCCTCCACTTT CASSRDRGYSPLHF
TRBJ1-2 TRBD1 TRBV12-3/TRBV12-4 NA TGTGCCAGCAGTATCAGGGGGGACTATGGCTACACCTTC CASSIRGDYGYTF
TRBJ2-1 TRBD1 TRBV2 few TGTGCCAGCAGTGAGCCCTGGCCGGGACAGACCTACAATGAGCAGTTCTTC CASSEPWPGQTYNEQFF
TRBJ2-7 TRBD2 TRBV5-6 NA TGTGCCAGCAGCTTAGGACTAGCGCTTTACGAGCAGTACTTC CASSLGLALYEQYF
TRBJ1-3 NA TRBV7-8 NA TGTGCCACCGCGGCAGGGAACTCTGGAAACACCATATATTTT CATAAGNSGNTIYF
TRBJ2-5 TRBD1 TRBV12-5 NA TGTGCTAGTGGTTTGGTACTCGGGGACAGGGGAGGGACCCAGTACTTC CASGLVLGDRGGTQYF
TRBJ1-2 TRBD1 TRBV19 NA TGTGCCAGTAGGGACAGGGGCGGCTACACCTTC CASRDRGGYTF
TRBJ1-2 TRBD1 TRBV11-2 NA TGTGCCAGCAGCGATCGCCGGGACAGGGACTATGGCTACACCTTC CASSDRRDRDYGYTF
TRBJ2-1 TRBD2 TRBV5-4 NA TGTGCCAGCAGCCCTGGGACTAGCGGGACCACCTACAATGAGCAGTTCTTC CASSPGTSGTTYNEQFF
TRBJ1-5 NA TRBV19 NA TGTGCCAGTAGGGGCGGGGGCACGGGCAATCAGCCCCAGCATTTT CASRGGGTGNQPQHF
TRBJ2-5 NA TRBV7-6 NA TGTGCCAGCAGCTTAGAGTGGCAGGGAGAGACCCAGTACTTC CASSLEWQGETQYF
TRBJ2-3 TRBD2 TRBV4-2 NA TGTGCCAGCAGCGAAAGACTAGCGGGGGGGCCTGATACGCAGTATTTT CASSERLAGGPDTQYF
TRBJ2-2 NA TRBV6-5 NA TGTGCCAGCAGTACAGGGGGGGGAGGCGGGGAGCTGTTTTTT CASSTGGGGGELFF
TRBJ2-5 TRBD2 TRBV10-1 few TGCGCCAGCAGTGAGTCAGGGACTAGCGGCGGGCGAGAGACCCAGTACTTC CASSESGTSGGRETQYF
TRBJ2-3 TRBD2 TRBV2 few TGTGCCAGCAGTGACCTGGGACTAACGGACACAGATACGCAGTATTTT CASSDLGLTDTDTQYF
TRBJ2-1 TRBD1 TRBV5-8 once TGTGCCAGCAGCCGGTCGACAGGGCCCGTCAATGAGCAGTTCTTC CASSRSTGPVNEQFF
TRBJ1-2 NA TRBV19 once TGTGCCAGTAGTATACAGGGGCCAGGCTATGGCTACACCTTC CASSIQGPGYGYTF
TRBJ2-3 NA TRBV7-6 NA TGTGCCAGCAGCTTGGGTGGGCGTGGAGATACGCAGTATTTT CASSLGGRGDTQYF
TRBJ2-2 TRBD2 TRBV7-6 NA TGTGCCAGCCCCTCGGGGGGGGTTACCACCGGGGAGCTGTTTTTT CASPSGGVTTGELFF
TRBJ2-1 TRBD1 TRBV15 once TGTGCCACCAGCAGAGATCCGGGACAGGGGCACAATGAGCAGTTCTTC CATSRDPGQGHNEQFF
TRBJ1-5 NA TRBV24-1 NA TGTGCCATCTCCTCCGGGCGGGGGTATTCAGGTCAGCCCCAGCATTTT CAISSGRGYSGQPQHF
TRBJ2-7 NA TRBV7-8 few TGTGCCAGCAGCTTAAGGGAGTCCTACGAGCAGTACTTC CASSLRESYEQYF
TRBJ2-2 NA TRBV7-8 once TGTGCCAGCAGCTTAGACAGGGTGATCGGGGAGCTGTTTTTT CASSLDRVIGELFF
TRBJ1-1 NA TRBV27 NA TGTGCCAGCATGAACAGGATGGACACTGAAGCTTTCTTT CASMNRMDTEAFF
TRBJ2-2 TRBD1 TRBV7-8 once TGTGCCAGCAAAGACAGGGTCGGGTGGGAGCTGTTTTTT CASKDRVGWELFF
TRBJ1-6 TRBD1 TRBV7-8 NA TGTGCCAGCAGCTTAGAGTTGACAGGGGGTTCACCCCTCCACTTT CASSLELTGGSPLHF
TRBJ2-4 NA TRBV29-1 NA TGCAGCGTTGAAGATTTTTCCGGGTTACACATTCAGTACTTC CSVEDFSGLHIQYF
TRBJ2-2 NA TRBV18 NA TGTGCCAGCTCCCCTACCTCTGTGCTCACCGGGGAGCTGTTTTTT CASSPTSVLTGELFF
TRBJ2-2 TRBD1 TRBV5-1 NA TGCGCCAGCAGCTTGTTTTCGCAGGGGGTAAACACCGGGGAGCTGTTTTTT CASSLFSQGVNTGELFF